This T cell receptor beta chain was captured by sequencing in a study of blood T cell repertoires in COVID-19. Sequencing was performed with immunoSEQ multiplex PCR; in TCRdb, only in-frame clones are kept and a portion is missing. This table holds approximately 99,000 clones, 88% found once. The CDR3 extends over 12 amino acids. V shed 3 bases and J 8 bases; nucleotides not matched to a gene: 2. The germline V gene encodes CDR1 MGHDK and CDR2 SYGVNS. The rearrangement uses TRBV25-1 and TRBJ1-2; TRBD1 agrees at 8 bases. The source is a human donor in a cohort sampled during active COVID-19. The sequencing input was peripheral blood. CDR3 region: CASSETGVGYTF. The CDR3 coding sequence is TGTGCCAGCAGTGAGACAGGGGTCGGCTACACCTTC.